This record covers a single TCR beta chain. As yet, its antigen is unknown. This sample was taken from a study of T cell responses to AZD1222 COVID-19 vaccine. Findings of the study overall: White British people made up most donors, females outnumbered males, and clonal diversity was possibly underestimated. Just a handful of AZD1222 recipients tested seropositive at baseline. Sampling captured repertoires only after the peak T cell response. Of spike-specific TCRs, nearly half reportedly target regions left unmutated in variants.

The CDR3 has 13 residues. Germline assignment: CDR1 LNHDA and CDR2 SQIVND (reference sequence). The germline V and J ends were trimmed by 4 bases and 6 bases, with 12 bases remaining between them. The method was immunoSEQ multiplex PCR; TCRdb's version includes in-frame clones alone and lacks a portion of them. The sample lists some 150,000 clones; 90% to 95% were seen once. Specimen: peripheral blood, collected 28 days after the second AZD1222 dose. J is TRBJ1-2 and V is TRBV19; tentatively, D is TRBD1 (5 bases). The origin of this receptor is an adult who received the AZD1222 COVID-19 vaccine. The DNA of the CDR3 is TGTGCCAGTAGTACAGGGAGGGGCGATGGCTACACCTTC. Protein product: CASSTGRGDGYTF.